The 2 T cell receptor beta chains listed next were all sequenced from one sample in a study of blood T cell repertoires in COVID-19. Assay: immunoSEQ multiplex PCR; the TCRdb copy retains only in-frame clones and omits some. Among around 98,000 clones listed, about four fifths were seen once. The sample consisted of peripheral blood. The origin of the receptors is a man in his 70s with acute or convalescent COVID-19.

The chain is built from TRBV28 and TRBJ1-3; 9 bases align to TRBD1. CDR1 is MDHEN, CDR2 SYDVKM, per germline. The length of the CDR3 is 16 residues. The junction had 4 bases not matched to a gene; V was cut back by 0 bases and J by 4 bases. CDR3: CASSLWGQGVGNTIYF. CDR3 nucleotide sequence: TGTGCCAGCAGTTTATGGGGACAGGGCGTAGGAAACACCATATATTTT.

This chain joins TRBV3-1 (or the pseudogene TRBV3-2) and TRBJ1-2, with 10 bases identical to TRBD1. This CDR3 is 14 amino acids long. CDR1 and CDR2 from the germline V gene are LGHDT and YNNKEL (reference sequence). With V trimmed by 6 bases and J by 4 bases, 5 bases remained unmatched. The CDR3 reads CASRGTGEGYGYTF. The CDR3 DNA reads TGTGCCAGCAGGGGGACAGGGGAAGGCTATGGCTACACCTTC.